These 29 T cell receptor beta chains originate from one sample sequenced in a study of shared clonotypes between healthy human individuals. Generated by immunoSEQ multiplex PCR, the TCRdb table keeps only in-frame clones and is missing some. This sample has 2 million to 2.5 million clones, with about 90% found just once. The sequencing sample was made of naive CD4+ T cells from PBMCs. The subset: CD45RA+ positively selected. Source of these receptors: a man between 18 and 35 years old in good health. Some clones in this sample may be carry-over from other donors' samples.

The chain joins TRBV11-3 to TRBJ1-5, with 9 positions matching TRBD1. The CDR3 has 19 residues. The trim removed 1 base at V and 6 bases at J, leaving 16 bases unmatched. The germline CDR1 and CDR2 sequences are SGHNT and YENEEA. The CDR3 spells CASSLGEGDRDKRGQPQHF. The CDR3 region has the DNA TGTGCCAGCAGCTTAGGGGAGGGGGACAGGGATAAGAGAGGTCAGCCCCAGCATTTT.

The chain recombines TRBV7-3 with TRBJ2-2; 8 bases match TRBD2. The CDR3 consists of 16 residues. V lost 2 bases to trimming and J lost 4 bases; unmatched junction nucleotides: 6. The germline V gene encodes CDR1 SGHTA and CDR2 FQGTGA. CDR3 sequence: CASSLYPAGATGELFF. In nucleotides, the CDR3 is TGTGCCAGCAGCTTATATCCAGCGGGAGCCACCGGGGAGCTGTTTTTT. The full variable domain, completed using reference TRBV7-3 and TRBJ2-2, is GAGVSQTPSNKVTEKGKYVELRCDPISGHTALYWYRQSLGQGPEFLIYFQGTGAADDSGLPNDRFFAVRPEGSVSTLKIQRTERGDSAVYLCASSLYPAGATGELFFGEGSRLTVL.

The V gene is TRBV4-3, the J gene TRBJ2-4, with D perhaps assigned TRBD1 or TRBD2 (6 bases each). CDR1 is LGHNA, CDR2 YSLEER, per germline. The length of the CDR3 is 20 residues. V lost 3 bases, J lost 0 bases, and 24 bases lay in between. DNA of the CDR3: TGCGCCAGCAGCCAGGAGAGGGTTATACGGGGGCCTGTAGCCAAAAACATTCAGTACTTC. Encoded protein: CASSQERVIRGPVAKNIQYF.

J is TRBJ2-1 and V is TRBV4-3, with TRBD2 matching over 11 bases. The J segment lost 10 bases and the V segment lost 4 bases, leaving 15 bases of the junction unmatched. CDR3 length: 17 residues. Germline-derived CDR1 and CDR2 are LGHNA and YSLEER. Written as DNA, the CDR3 is TGCGCCAGCAGCCCTGACGCGGAGGCTAGCGGGAGGTCGGAGCAGTTCTTC. Its translation is CASSPDAEASGRSEQFF.

V usage is TRBV6-6 and J usage is TRBJ2-7, with 7 bases aligning to TRBD2. This CDR3 has 15 residues. Looked up from germline, CDR1 is MNHNY and CDR2 is SVGAGI (reference sequence). V lost 6 bases and J lost 2; bases outside the gene matches: 10. The CDR3 nucleotides are TGTGCCAGCAGGATTTCAGCGGGGCCACCCTACGAGCAGTACTTC. Residues: CASRISAGPPYEQYF.

The chain combines TRBV19 with TRBJ1-2; D perhaps matches TRBD1 (5 bases). This CDR3 has 12 amino acids. The ends were cut back, 5 bases at V and 8 bases at J, with 12 bases in the middle. CDR1 LNHDA and CDR2 SQIVND come from the germline V gene (reference sequence). The CDR3: CASSPGGRGYTF. The CDR3 DNA sequence: TGTGCCAGTAGTCCCGGGGGTAGAGGCTACACCTTC.

The chain joins TRBV4-2 to TRBJ2-1, with D unresolved. The CDR3 is made up of 13 amino acids. Germline V CDR1 and CDR2: LGHNA, YNFKEQ. V lost 3 bases and J 6 bases, leaving 9 bases between the germline ends. CDR3 amino acids: CASSQGRSNEQFF. CDR3 DNA sequence: TGTGCCAGCAGCCAGGGCAGATCCAATGAGCAGTTCTTC.

V and J are TRBV6-5 and TRBJ1-2; TRBD1 aligns across 7 bases. CDR3 length equals 15 residues. Trimming removed 4 bases from V and 2 bases from J; junction bases left unmatched: 7. Germline V gene sequence: CDR1 MNHEY, CDR2 SVGAGI. CDR3 sequence (DNA): TGTGCCAGCAGTTTAAGACCGACAGGGAACTATGGCTACACCTTC. Amino acid sequence: CASSLRPTGNYGYTF.

Turning to this clone: At one end the junction does not follow the germline gene, possibly because of a read error. V and J are TRBV14 and TRBJ1-1, with a possible D match to TRBD1 (6 bases). Per the germline V gene, CDR1 is SGHDN and CDR2 is FVKESK. The CDR3 is made up of 16 amino acids. The CDR3: CASSPSITQGNPEAFF. The DNA for the CDR3 is TGTGCCAGCAGCCCATCCATAACCCAGGGGAACCCTGAAGCTTTCTTT. The full variable domain, in which reference TRBV14 and TRBJ1-1 provide the parts outside the CDR3, is EAGVTQFPSHSVIEKGQTVTLRCDPISGHDNLYWYRRVMGKEIKFLLHFVKESKQDESGMPNNRFLAERTGGTYSTLKVQPAELEDSGVYFCASSPSITQGNPEAFFGQGTRLTVV.

This chain uses TRBV14 with TRBJ1-4; no clear D. Germline CDR1 SGHDN, CDR2 FVKESK. CDR3 size: 14 residues. The V and J ends lost 4 bases and 8 bases respectively, with 14 bases between them. CDR3 coding DNA: TGTGCCAGCAGCCTCGGACTAACCCCGGAAAAACTGTTTTTT. Translating gives CASSLGLTPEKLFF.

The chain combines TRBV5-5 with TRBJ1-1; D gene ambiguous. The germline gives CDR1 SGHKS, CDR2 YYEKEE (reference sequence). Trimming pared 0 bases from V and 9 bases from J, leaving 9 bases between. This CDR3 is 12 amino acids long. The CDR3, as DNA: TGTGCCAGCAGCTTGGAACCATACAAAGCTTTCTTT. It encodes CASSLEPYKAFF.

The rearrangement links TRBV6-5 to TRBJ1-1; possible D gene TRBD1, 5 bases. Looked up from germline, CDR1 is MNHEY and CDR2 is SVGAGI. The germline V and J ends were trimmed by 6 bases and 7 bases, with 12 bases remaining between them. This CDR3 has 12 residues. CDR3 sequence: CASSRGRIEAFF. The CDR3 DNA sequence: TGTGCCAGCAGCCGGGGGAGGATTGAAGCTTTCTTT.

The chain has TRBV7-2 and TRBJ2-2; 7 nucleotides align to TRBD1. The germline V gene encodes CDR1 SGHTA and CDR2 FQGNSA. With V trimmed by 1 base and J by 4 bases, 6 bases remained unmatched. CDR3 size: 16 residues. The chain's CDR3 is CASSLVGTATTGELFF. CDR3 nucleotide sequence: TGTGCCAGCAGCTTAGTGGGGACAGCTACCACCGGGGAGCTGTTTTTT.

The chain employs TRBV19 and TRBJ1-4, with a possible D match to TRBD1 (5 bases). V was cut by 1 base and J by 8 bases, with 14 bases left in between. Germline CDR1 reads LNHDA; CDR2 reads SQIVND (reference sequence). This CDR3 has 15 residues. The CDR3 region has the DNA TGTGCCAGTAGTATAGTGGGGCGCCCCCAGGAAAAACTGTTTTTT. Translating it yields CASSIVGRPQEKLFF.

Only one count was recorded for this clone. The rearrangement joins TRBV10-3 to TRBJ2-2; D is unresolved. CDR1 is ENHRY and CDR2 is SYGVKD in the germline V gene. Trimming stripped 0 bases from V and 2 bases from J, with 10 bases between. The CDR3 length is 16 residues. The CDR3 bases are TGTGCCATCAGTGAGTCCATAAGGTCCAACACCGGGGAGCTGTTTTTT. It translates to CAISESIRSNTGELFF.

This chain joins TRBV5-5 and TRBJ1-1; possible D gene TRBD1, 5 bases. The V and J ends lost 5 bases and 1 base respectively, with 9 bases between them. Germline CDR1 and CDR2: SGHKS and YYEKEE (reference sequence). This CDR3 has 13 amino acids. The CDR3 here is CASRYTGNTEAFF. CDR3 DNA: TGTGCCAGCAGATATACAGGGAACACTGAAGCTTTCTTT.

The rearrangement uses TRBV18 and TRBJ2-1; 9 bases agree with TRBD2. The V gene's germline CDR1 is KGHSH and CDR2 LQKENI. The trim removed 6 bases at V and 9 bases at J, leaving 12 bases unmatched. The CDR3 totals 15 residues. The CDR3 DNA sequence: TGTGCCAGCTCCCGGCTAGCGGGATTAAGAGGTGAGCAGTTCTTC. This translates into CASSRLAGLRGEQFF.

The CDR3 DNA sequence: TGTGCCAGCAGCGGGTGGGAGAATGAGCAGTTCTTC. Its translation: CASSGWENEQFF. The rearrangement uses TRBV5-5 and TRBJ2-1; maybe TRBD2 (5 bases). The CDR3 loop spans 12 amino acids. CDR1 is SGHKS and CDR2 is YYEKEE in the germline V gene (reference sequence). Trimming removed 4 bases at V and 7 bases at J, with 9 bases between.

The chain is built from TRBV28 and TRBJ2-7; TRBD1 is a possible D gene (5 bases). The CDR3 is 14 residues long. Germline CDR1 and CDR2: MDHEN and SYDVKM. Trimming left V 6 bases short and J 1 base short, with 13 bases between. The CDR3 DNA is TGTGCCAGCAGCACCTGGACACCTTCCTACGAGCAGTACTTC. It translates to CASSTWTPSYEQYF.

V usage is TRBV28 and J usage is TRBJ1-1; 9 bases align to TRBD1. The CDR3 runs 14 residues. Looked up from germline, CDR1 is MDHEN and CDR2 is SYDVKM. Trimming removed 8 bases from V and 6 bases from J; junction bases left unmatched: 10. The CDR3 spells CASGIRTGVAEAFF. The CDR3, as DNA: TGTGCCAGCGGAATTAGGACAGGGGTAGCTGAAGCTTTCTTT.

The V gene is TRBV2, the J gene TRBJ2-4, with 7 bases matching TRBD2. The CDR3 runs to 13 residues. Germline V gene lookup returns CDR1 SNHLY and CDR2 FYNNEI. J gave up 4 bases and V 10 bases, and 7 bases lay outside the gene matches. The CDR3 loop reads CATSRGEKNIQYF. The CDR3 DNA sequence: TGTGCCACCTCCCGGGGGGAGAAAAACATTCAGTACTTC.

J is TRBJ1-5 and V is TRBV10-3; tentatively, D is TRBD1 (5 bases). With 4 bases removed from V and 0 bases from J, the gap between germline ends came to 25 bases. The CDR3 totals 20 residues. Germline V gives CDR1 ENHRY, CDR2 SYGVKD. CDR3 sequence reads: CAISAQGTGRVPYSNQPQHF. Written as DNA, the CDR3 is TGTGCCATCAGTGCCCAGGGAACCGGGCGGGTTCCCTATAGCAATCAGCCCCAGCATTTT.

V usage is TRBV5-1 and J usage is TRBJ2-7; the match to TRBD2 covers 7 bases. V shed 0 bases, J shed 7 bases, and the junction held 7 bases outside the gene matches. CDR1 is SGHRS and CDR2 is YFSETQ in the germline V gene. This CDR3 spans 14 amino acids. The DNA of the CDR3 is TGCGCCAGCAGCTTGGAGAGACGGGGAGGGGAGCAGTACTTC. This gives the protein CASSLERRGGEQYF.

This clone was seen once. This chain joins TRBV9 and TRBJ1-1, with TRBD1 as a possible D gene (5 bases). Germline V gene sequence: CDR1 SGDLS, CDR2 YYNGEE. The CDR3 loop spans 14 amino acids. The V end was cut by 7 bases, the J end by 11 bases, with 24 bases between. Here the CDR3 DNA reads TGTGCCAGCGGGGGGAGACCAAAACTTGGCGCGGCTTTCTTT. Its protein is CASGGRPKLGAAFF.

This chain joins TRBV27 and TRBJ1-3, with 7 bases matching TRBD1. From germline, CDR1 is MNHEY and CDR2 SMNVEV (reference sequence). The CDR3 has 17 amino acids. The ends lost 8 bases at V and 3 bases at J; junction bases unmatched: 16. The CDR3 loop reads CASDTTTGKTRGNTIYF. In nucleotides, the CDR3 is TGTGCCAGCGATACTACGACAGGGAAAACGCGTGGAAACACCATATATTTT.

V and J are TRBV7-8 and TRBJ1-5; TRBD1 might be the D (6 bases). Germline loops: CDR1 SGHVS, CDR2 FQNEAQ. This CDR3 has 15 amino acids. The V and J ends lost 5 bases and 2 bases respectively, with 13 bases between them. This CDR3 is CASSPGAPGNQPQHF. For the CDR3, the DNA is TGTGCCAGCAGCCCAGGGGCGCCGGGCAATCAGCCCCAGCATTTT.

The chain couples TRBV28 to TRBJ2-7; 7 nucleotides agree with TRBD2. Germline V gives CDR1 MDHEN, CDR2 SYDVKM. The CDR3 totals 15 residues. V shed 6 bases, J shed 2 bases, and the junction held 10 bases outside the gene matches. CDR3 in amino acids: CASSTMGGGAYEQYF. The CDR3 DNA reads TGTGCCAGCAGCACTATGGGGGGGGGTGCCTACGAGCAGTACTTC.

The chain recombines TRBV5-4 with TRBJ1-4, with 10 positions matching TRBD1. Germline CDR1 SGHNT, CDR2 YYREEE (reference sequence). The CDR3 is 15 amino acids. Trimming took 3 bases from V and 7 from J; bases not matched to a gene: 6. Here the CDR3 DNA reads TGTGCCAGCAGCTCCGGACAGGGGGTCATTGAAAAACTGTTTTTT. Protein: CASSSGQGVIEKLFF.

The chain employs TRBV10-3 and TRBJ1-3, with D possibly matching TRBD1 (5 bases). Germline V CDR1 and CDR2: ENHRY, SYGVKD. V was shortened by 7 bases and J by 3 bases, with 19 bases between the two germline ends. CDR3 size: 16 residues. The CDR3 DNA reads TGTGCCATCACCGAAATCCCGGGGCTCGGTGGAAACACCATATATTTT. Translated: CAITEIPGLGGNTIYF.